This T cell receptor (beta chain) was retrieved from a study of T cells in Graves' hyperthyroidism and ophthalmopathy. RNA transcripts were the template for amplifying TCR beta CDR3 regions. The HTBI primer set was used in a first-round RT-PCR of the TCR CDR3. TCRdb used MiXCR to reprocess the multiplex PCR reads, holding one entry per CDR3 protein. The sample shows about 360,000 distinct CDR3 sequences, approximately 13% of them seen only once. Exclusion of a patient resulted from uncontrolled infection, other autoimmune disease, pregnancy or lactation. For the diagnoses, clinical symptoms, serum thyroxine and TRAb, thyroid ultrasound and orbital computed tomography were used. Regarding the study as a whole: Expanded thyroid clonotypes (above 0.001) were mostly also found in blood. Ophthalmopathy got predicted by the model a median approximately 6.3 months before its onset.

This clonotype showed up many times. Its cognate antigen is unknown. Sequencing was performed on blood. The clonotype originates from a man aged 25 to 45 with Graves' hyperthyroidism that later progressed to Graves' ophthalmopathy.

CDR3 loop: CASSGISGANVLTF. For the CDR3, the DNA is TGTGCCAGCAGTGGGATCTCTGGGGCCAACGTCCTGACTTTC. V usage is TRBV6-1 and J usage is TRBJ2-6; D is unresolved. This CDR3 has 14 amino acids. The V and J ends lost 4 bases and 0 bases respectively, with 4 bases between them. The germline V gene has CDR1 MNHNS and CDR2 SASEGT.